This T cell receptor beta chain was sequenced in a study of blood T cell repertoires in COVID-19. For the study at large: The United States, Italy and Spain provided the acute and convalescent COVID-19 samples. PBMCs, B-cell-depleted T cells, or T cells were the source of the cDNA or gDNA that made up the material.

Authors' processing steps: Amplification of reference gene primers provided the estimated nucleated cell counts. Measured with immunoSEQ multiplex PCR; TCRdb has only the in-frame clones, and not every one. V, J and clone size reflect that table, while D and trimming were determined from the DNA. The sample lists about 150,000 clones, around 84% occurring once. The length of the CDR3 is 14 residues. Trimming cost V 4 bases and J 3 bases, with 13 bases left between them. Germline assignment: CDR1 SGHRS and CDR2 YFSETQ. The clonotype originates from a woman in her forties or fifties with acute or convalescent COVID-19. Sequenced sample: peripheral blood. This chain links TRBV5-1 with TRBJ1-1, with a possible D match to TRBD1 (6 bases). The CDR3 DNA is TGCGCCAGCAGCCCGCGGGGGGCGGACACTGAAGCTTTCTTT. Residues: CASSPRGADTEAFF. The full variable domain, rest sourced from reference TRBV5-1 and TRBJ1-1, is KAGVTQTPRYLIKTRGQQVTLSCSPISGHRSVSWYQQTPGQGLQFLFEYFSETQRNKGNFPGRFSGRQFSNSRSEMNVSTLELGDSALYLCASSPRGADTEAFFGQGTRLTVV.